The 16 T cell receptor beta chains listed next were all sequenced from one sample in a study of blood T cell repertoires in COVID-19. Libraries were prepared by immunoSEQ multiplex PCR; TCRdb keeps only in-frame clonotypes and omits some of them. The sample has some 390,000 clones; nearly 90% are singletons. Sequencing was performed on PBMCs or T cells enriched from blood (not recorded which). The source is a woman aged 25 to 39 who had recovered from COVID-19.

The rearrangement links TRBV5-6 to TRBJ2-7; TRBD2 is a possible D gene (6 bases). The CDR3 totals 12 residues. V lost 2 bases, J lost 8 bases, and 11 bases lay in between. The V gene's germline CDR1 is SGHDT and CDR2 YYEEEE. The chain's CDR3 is CASSFGRDKQYF. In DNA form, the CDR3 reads TGTGCCAGCAGCTTTGGGCGGGATAAGCAGTACTTC. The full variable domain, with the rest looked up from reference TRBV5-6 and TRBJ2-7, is DAGVTQSPTHLIKTRGQQVTLRCSPKSGHDTVSWYQQALGQGPQFIFQYYEEEERQRGNFPDRFSGHQFPNYSSELNVNALLLGDSALYLCASSFGRDKQYFGPGTRLTVT.

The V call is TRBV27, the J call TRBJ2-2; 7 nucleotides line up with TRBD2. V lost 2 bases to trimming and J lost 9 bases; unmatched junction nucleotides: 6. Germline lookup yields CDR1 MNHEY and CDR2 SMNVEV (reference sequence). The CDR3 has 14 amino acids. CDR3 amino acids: CASSLREGRRELFF. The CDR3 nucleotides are TGTGCCAGCAGTTTAAGGGAGGGCCGCCGGGAGCTGTTTTTT.

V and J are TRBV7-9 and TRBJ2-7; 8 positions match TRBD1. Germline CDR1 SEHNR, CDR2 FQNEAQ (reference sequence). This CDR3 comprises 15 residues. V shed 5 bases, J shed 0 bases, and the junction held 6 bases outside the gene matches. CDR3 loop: CASSDPGTGSYEQYF. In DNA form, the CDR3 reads TGTGCCAGCAGCGATCCCGGGACAGGCTCCTACGAGCAGTACTTC.

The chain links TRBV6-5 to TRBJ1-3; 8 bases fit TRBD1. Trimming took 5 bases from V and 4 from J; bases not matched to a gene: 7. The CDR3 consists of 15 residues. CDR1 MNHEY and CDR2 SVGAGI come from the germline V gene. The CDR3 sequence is CASSRRQGRGNTIYF. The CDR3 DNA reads TGTGCCAGCAGTCGAAGACAGGGGAGGGGAAACACCATATATTTT.

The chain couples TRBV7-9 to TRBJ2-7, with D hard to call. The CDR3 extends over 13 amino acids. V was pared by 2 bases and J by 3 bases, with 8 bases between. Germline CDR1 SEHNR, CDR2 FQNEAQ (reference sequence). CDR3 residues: CASSLSQYYEQYF. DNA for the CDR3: TGTGCCAGCAGCTTAAGTCAGTACTACGAGCAGTACTTC.

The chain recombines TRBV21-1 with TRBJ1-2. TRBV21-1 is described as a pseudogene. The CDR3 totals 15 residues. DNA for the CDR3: TGTGCCAGCAACCACGTGGTTATCGGGAACTATGGCTACACCTTC. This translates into CASNHVVIGNYGYTF.

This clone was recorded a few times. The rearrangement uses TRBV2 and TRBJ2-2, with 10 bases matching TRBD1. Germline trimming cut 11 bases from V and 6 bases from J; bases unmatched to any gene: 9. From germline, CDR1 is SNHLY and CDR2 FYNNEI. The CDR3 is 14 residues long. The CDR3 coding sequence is TGTGCCGGTGACCGGACAGGGGGGCCCGGGGAGCTGTTTTTT. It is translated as CAGDRTGGPGELFF.

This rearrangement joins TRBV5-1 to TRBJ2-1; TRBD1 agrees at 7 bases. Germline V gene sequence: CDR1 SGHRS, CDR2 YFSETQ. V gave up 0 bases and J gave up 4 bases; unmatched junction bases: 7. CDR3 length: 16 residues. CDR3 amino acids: CASSLGVGGRYNEQFF. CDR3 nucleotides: TGCGCCAGCAGCTTGGGAGTAGGGGGCCGATACAATGAGCAGTTCTTC.

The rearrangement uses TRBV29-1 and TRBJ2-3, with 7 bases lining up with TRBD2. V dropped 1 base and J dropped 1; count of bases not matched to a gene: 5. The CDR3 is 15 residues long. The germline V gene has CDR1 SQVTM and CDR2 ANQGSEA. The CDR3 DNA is TGCAGCGTTGAAGGGATTGCGGGAGGCACAGATACGCAGTATTTT. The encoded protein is CSVEGIAGGTDTQYF.

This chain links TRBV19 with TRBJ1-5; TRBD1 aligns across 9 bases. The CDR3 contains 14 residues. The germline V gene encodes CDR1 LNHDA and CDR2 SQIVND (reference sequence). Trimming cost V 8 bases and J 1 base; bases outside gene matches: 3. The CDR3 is CASLDRGSNQPQHF. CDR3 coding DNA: TGTGCCAGTTTGGACAGGGGAAGCAATCAGCCCCAGCATTTT.

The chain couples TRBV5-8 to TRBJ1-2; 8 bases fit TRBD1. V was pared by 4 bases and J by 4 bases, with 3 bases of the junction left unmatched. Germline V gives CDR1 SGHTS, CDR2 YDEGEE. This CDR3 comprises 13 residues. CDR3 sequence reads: CASSPTGVYGYTF. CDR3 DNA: TGTGCCAGCAGCCCGACAGGGGTCTATGGCTACACCTTC.

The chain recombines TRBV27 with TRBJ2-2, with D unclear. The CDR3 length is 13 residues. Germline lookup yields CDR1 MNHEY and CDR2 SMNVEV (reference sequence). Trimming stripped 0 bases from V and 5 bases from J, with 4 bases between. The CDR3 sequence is CASSLSTTGELFF. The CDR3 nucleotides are TGTGCCAGCAGTTTATCCACTACCGGGGAGCTGTTTTTT.

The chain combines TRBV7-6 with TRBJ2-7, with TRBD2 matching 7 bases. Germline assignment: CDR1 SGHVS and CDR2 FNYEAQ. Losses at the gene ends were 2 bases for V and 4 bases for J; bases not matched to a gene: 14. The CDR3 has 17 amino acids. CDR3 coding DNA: TGTGCCAGCAGCTTAAGCCCGACTAGCTCATTCTTTTACGAGCAGTACTTC. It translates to CASSLSPTSSFFYEQYF.

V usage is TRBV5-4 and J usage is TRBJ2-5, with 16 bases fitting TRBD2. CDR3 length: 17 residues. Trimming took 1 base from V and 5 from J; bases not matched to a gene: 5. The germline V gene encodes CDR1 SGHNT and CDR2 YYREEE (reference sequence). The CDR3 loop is CASSLKLGLAGGETQYF. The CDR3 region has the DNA TGTGCCAGCAGCTTGAAATTGGGACTAGCGGGAGGGGAGACCCAGTACTTC.

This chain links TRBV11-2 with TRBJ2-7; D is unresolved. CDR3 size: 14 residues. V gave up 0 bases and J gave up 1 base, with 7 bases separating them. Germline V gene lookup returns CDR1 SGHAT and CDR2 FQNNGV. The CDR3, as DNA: TGTGCCAGCAGCTTAGAGGCAGGATCCTACGAGCAGTACTTC. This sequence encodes CASSLEAGSYEQYF.

CDR3 loop: CAIGVTGGHSGNTIYF. The DNA for the CDR3 is TGTGCCATCGGGGTGACAGGGGGGCACTCTGGAAACACCATATATTTT. This chain links TRBV10-3 with TRBJ1-3, with 9 bases that match TRBD1. CDR3 size: 16 residues. V lost 8 bases, J lost 0 bases, and 8 bases stayed unmatched. Germline CDR1 and CDR2: ENHRY and SYGVKD.